This is a list of T cell receptor beta chains from one sample in a study of T cells in Graves' hyperthyroidism and ophthalmopathy. A single record per CDR3 protein comes from TCRdb applying MiXCR to the multiplex PCR reads. The sample carries 190,000 or so distinct CDR3 sequences, around 16% recorded once. Material for sequencing was blood. The receptor source for this set is a man aged 40-50 years with Graves' hyperthyroidism. Each CDR3 is given with its conserved first and last residue. A D gene is named only where the DNA matches it firmly. Rows may omit the clone size; those that give it use once, few, many or a size class.

j_gene | d_gene | abundance | v_gene | CDR3aa | CDR3nt
TRBJ1-2 | TRBD1 | many | TRBV2 | CASSEGQGSNYGYTF | TGTGCCAGCAGTGAAGGACAGGGGTCCAACTATGGCTACACCTTC
TRBJ2-7 | TRBD2 | many | TRBV11-2 | CASSFGTSGFYEQYF | TGTGCCAGCAGCTTCGGGACTAGCGGATTCTACGAGCAGTACTTC
TRBJ2-2 | TRBD1 | many | TRBV28 | CASRLIPGQVTPGELFF | TGTGCCAGCAGATTAATTCCGGGACAGGTCACACCCGGGGAGCTGTTTTTT
TRBJ1-2 | NA | many | TRBV2 | CASSEEPYGYTF | TGTGCCAGCAGTGAAGAGCCCTATGGCTACACCTTC
TRBJ2-5 | TRBD2 | NA | TRBV7-3 | CASSRLAGGSRRETQYF | TGTGCCAGCAGCCGACTAGCGGGGGGTTCCCGACGGGAGACCCAGTACTTC
TRBJ1-2 | TRBD1 | NA | TRBV28 | CASSDYRGYYGYTF | TGTGCCAGCAGTGACTACAGGGGGTACTATGGCTACACCTTC
TRBJ2-1 | TRBD1 | many | TRBV2 | CASSDRTGRGSSEQFF | TGTGCCAGCAGTGACCGGACAGGCCGGGGTTCGAGTGAGCAGTTCTTC
TRBJ1-2 | NA | many | TRBV7-8 | CASSLFRGEGYTF | TGTGCCAGCAGCTTATTCAGGGGAGAGGGCTACACCTTC
TRBJ2-1 | NA | NA | TRBV6-1 | CASGERLNNNEQFF | TGTGCCAGCGGCGAGAGGCTTAATAACAATGAGCAGTTCTTC
TRBJ2-7 | NA | few | TRBV7-2 | CASSKRPTYEQYF | TGTGCCAGCAGCAAACGTCCCACCTACGAGCAGTACTTC
TRBJ2-3 | TRBD1 | many | TRBV10-2 | CASSEQGGSDTQYF | TGCGCCAGCAGTGAACAGGGGGGTTCAGATACGCAGTATTTT
TRBJ1-1 | NA | many | TRBV28 | CASSLGASPGEAFF | TGTGCCAGCAGTTTAGGGGCTAGCCCCGGGGAAGCTTTCTTT
TRBJ2-3 | NA | NA | TRBV19 | CASTPGPHTDTQYF | TGTGCCAGTACTCCGGGGCCGCACACAGATACGCAGTATTTT
TRBJ2-7 | TRBD1 | many | TRBV6-2/TRBV6-3 | CASRKTGVYEQYF | TGTGCCAGCAGAAAGACAGGGGTGTACGAGCAGTACTTC
TRBJ1-5 | NA | NA | TRBV7-8 | CASSNRDVNRPQHF | TGTGCCAGCAGCAACCGGGACGTCAATCGGCCCCAGCATTTT
TRBJ1-4 | NA | many | TRBV12-3/TRBV12-4 | CASRPTGGATNEKLFF | TGTGCCAGCAGGCCCACTGGGGGCGCAACTAATGAAAAACTGTTTTTT
TRBJ2-5 | TRBD2 | many | TRBV10-3 | CAIGTDSRGGKETQYF | TGTGCCATCGGAACCGATTCTCGCGGGGGGAAAGAGACCCAGTACTTC
TRBJ1-2 | NA | many | TRBV27 | CASRTGGFYGYTF | TGTGCCAGCCGCACGGGGGGGTTCTATGGCTACACCTTC
TRBJ1-1 | NA | many | TRBV20-1 | CSASGDYTEAFF | TGCAGTGCATCGGGAGATTACACTGAAGCTTTCTTT
TRBJ2-6 | TRBD1 | NA | TRBV5-6 | CASRAGTGSFSGANVLTF | TGTGCCAGCAGGGCCGGGACAGGGAGTTTCTCTGGGGCCAACGTCCTGACTTTC
TRBJ2-7 | NA | many | TRBV5-1 | CASSPGGQGTYEQYF | TGCGCCAGCAGCCCGGGGGGCCAAGGGACCTACGAGCAGTACTTC
TRBJ2-1 | TRBD2 | few | TRBV5-4 | CASSPATLLAGDHSYNEQFF | TGTGCCAGCAGCCCAGCTACCTTACTAGCGGGAGACCACTCCTACAATGAGCAGTTCTTC
TRBJ2-2 | TRBD2 | NA | TRBV28 | CASGETSGRPYTGELFF | TGTGCCAGCGGGGAGACTAGCGGGAGGCCTTACACCGGGGAGCTGTTTTTT
TRBJ1-5 | TRBD1 | many | TRBV12-3/TRBV12-4 | CASSFTGQGAQPQHF | TGTGCCAGCAGTTTCACAGGACAGGGGGCTCAGCCCCAGCATTTT
TRBJ1-5 | NA | many | TRBV6-2/TRBV6-3 | CASNSPGQPQHF | TGTGCCAGCAATTCGCCGGGGCAGCCCCAGCATTTT
TRBJ2-7 | TRBD1 | many | TRBV7-9 | CASSLVGQGISYEQYF | TGTGCCAGCAGCTTAGTAGGACAGGGGATTTCCTACGAGCAGTACTTC
TRBJ2-7 | TRBD1 | many | TRBV28 | CASNSGTDYEQYF | TGTGCCAGCAACTCCGGGACAGACTACGAGCAGTACTTC
TRBJ2-1 | NA | few | TRBV19 | CASSRQLTNYNEQFF | TGTGCCAGTAGTAGGCAGCTGACAAACTACAATGAGCAGTTCTTC
TRBJ2-2 | NA | many | TRBV3-1 | CASSQPGELFF | TGTGCCAGCAGCCAACCCGGGGAGCTGTTTTTT
TRBJ2-7 | TRBD1 | many | TRBV6-5 | CASSYPGQGGTYEQYF | TGTGCCAGCAGTTACCCCGGACAGGGAGGAACCTACGAGCAGTACTTC
TRBJ2-7 | NA | NA | TRBV10-3 | CAIRTVNYEQYF | TGTGCCATCAGGACAGTCAATTACGAGCAGTACTTC
TRBJ1-4 | NA | many | TRBV3-1 | CASRLHGTNEKLFF | TGTGCCAGCAGACTTCATGGAACTAATGAAAAACTGTTTTTT
TRBJ2-3 | TRBD2 | many | TRBV20-1 | CSAMTGTTYTDTQYF | TGCAGTGCCATGACCGGGACTACCTACACAGATACGCAGTATTTT
TRBJ2-3 | NA | few | TRBV5-6 | CASSYTGFTDTQYF | TGTGCCAGCAGCTACACAGGGTTCACAGATACGCAGTATTTT
TRBJ1-6 | NA | NA | TRBV6-1 | CASSHRSPTAYNSPLHF | TGTGCCAGCAGTCACCGGAGCCCAACCGCTTATAATTCACCCCTCCACTTT
TRBJ2-3 | NA | NA | TRBV7-2 | CASSLDGRGSTDTQYF | TGTGCCAGCAGCTTAGACGGCAGGGGTAGTACAGATACGCAGTATTTT
TRBJ2-3 | NA | few | TRBV20-1 | CSARSRGRGTDTQYF | TGCAGTGCACGAAGCAGGGGGAGGGGCACAGATACGCAGTATTTT
TRBJ2-1 | NA | few | TRBV2 | CASSEESKTYNEQFF | TGTGCCAGCAGTGAGGAGTCAAAGACCTACAATGAGCAGTTCTTC
TRBJ2-2 | TRBD2 | few | TRBV6-5 | CASSYSLKTSPGELFF | TGTGCCAGCAGTTACTCGCTCAAGACTAGCCCCGGGGAGCTGTTTTTT
TRBJ1-4 | NA | NA | TRBV4-3 | CASSQDWATNEKLFF | TGCGCCAGCAGCCAAGATTGGGCAACTAATGAAAAACTGTTTTTT
TRBJ1-3 | TRBD1 | many | TRBV7-2 | CASSRTGAGNTIYF | TGTGCCAGCAGCCGGACAGGGGCTGGAAACACCATATATTTT
TRBJ1-2 | TRBD1 | many | TRBV11-2 | CASSLVQGGRGYTF | TGTGCCAGCAGCTTAGTACAGGGGGGACGCGGCTACACCTTC
TRBJ2-5 | NA | many | TRBV28 | CASRPGWGETQYF | TGTGCCAGCAGGCCAGGGTGGGGAGAGACCCAGTACTTC
TRBJ2-3 | TRBD2 | many | TRBV2 | CASSGPTSGGHTSTDTQYF | TGTGCCAGCAGTGGCCCGACTAGCGGGGGGCATACTAGCACAGATACGCAGTATTTT
TRBJ2-3 | NA | many | TRBV18 | CASSPRLTSTDTQYF | TGTGCCAGCTCACCGCGCCTAACTAGCACAGATACGCAGTATTTT
TRBJ2-7 | NA | many | TRBV28 | CASSSYPLQGSYEQYF | TGTGCCAGCAGTTCCTACCCCCTACAGGGTTCCTACGAGCAGTACTTC
TRBJ1-2 | TRBD1 | NA | TRBV11-3 | CASSRGQGVTF | TGTGCCAGCAGCCGCGGACAGGGGGTAACCTTC
TRBJ2-7 | NA | many | TRBV6-1 | CASRRTAYEQYF | TGTGCCAGCCGGCGGACAGCCTACGAGCAGTACTTC
TRBJ1-2 | NA | many | TRBV18 | CASSPTVGLGYTF | TGTGCCAGCTCACCGACGGTGGGCCTTGGCTACACCTTC
TRBJ2-3 | TRBD2 | NA | TRBV4-3 | CASSQAGGPRDTQYF | TGCGCCAGCAGCCAAGCGGGGGGGCCTAGAGATACGCAGTATTTT
TRBJ2-3 | NA | few | TRBV24-1 | CATSEPSKDTQYF | TGTGCCACCAGTGAGCCTTCAAAAGATACGCAGTATTTT
TRBJ1-4 | NA | many | TRBV3-1 | CASSQVQVEKLFF | TGTGCCAGCAGCCAAGTTCAGGTTGAAAAACTGTTTTTT
TRBJ2-5 | NA | NA | TRBV6-2/TRBV6-3 | CASSPYAFGGQETQYF | TGTGCCAGCAGTCCATATGCTTTCGGAGGCCAGGAGACCCAGTACTTC